This T cell receptor beta chain derives from a study of PD-1 blockade in classical Hodgkin lymphoma. Study-wide background: Patients got intravenous nivolumab 3 mg/kg every 2 weeks.

Here immunoSEQ multiplex PCR was the method, and the copy in TCRdb shows in-frame clones only, minus some. This table holds under 30,000 clones, over 60% found once. CDR1 SGDLS and CDR2 YYNGEE come from the germline V gene. The CDR3 loop spans 17 amino acids. The ends were cut back, 0 bases at V and 2 bases at J, with 16 bases in the middle. Each patient's relapse followed autologous stem cell transplantation, and brentuximab vedotin exposure varied. This chain joins TRBV9 and TRBJ2-3; D is possibly TRBD1 (5 bases). The receptor was derived from a human donor with classical Hodgkin lymphoma. The starting material was peripheral blood mononuclear cells (PBMCs), obtained at baseline. CDR3: CASSVAPGPPSTDTQYF. Written as DNA, the CDR3 is TGTGCCAGCAGCGTAGCCCCAGGGCCCCCCTCCACAGATACGCAGTATTTT.